The clone carrying this TCR beta chain was seen repeatedly, ten times or more. This CDR3 spans 13 amino acids. V lost 4 bases and J lost 6; bases outside the gene matches: 2. Looked up from germline, CDR1 is SGHRS and CDR2 is YFSETQ. This sample was taken from a study of T-cell memory formation after mild COVID-19. TCRdb itself ran the 5' RACE reads through MiXCR, one entry per CDR3 protein. The profile covers around 250,000 distinct CDR3 sequences, with over 8.5% appearing a single time and around 23% taken by the ten largest. Sequencing used PBMCs or a T cell subset sorted from them (not recorded which). The chain joins TRBV5-1 to TRBJ2-2; 8 bases align to TRBD1. The sequence was collected from a young man who had mild COVID-19 (a few samples of this study predate the infection). Cell type and time point are not known. CDR3 sequence: CASSLQGAGELFF. The CDR3 DNA sequence: TGCGCCAGCAGCCTACAGGGGGCCGGGGAGCTGTTTTTT.